These 23 T cell receptor beta chains came from one sample sequenced in a study of T cells in Graves' hyperthyroidism and ophthalmopathy. Template material for amplifying TCR beta CDR3 regions consisted of RNA transcripts. TCR CDR3 underwent first-round RT-PCR with the HTBI primer set. TCRdb reprocessed the multiplex PCR reads via MiXCR and lists one record per CDR3 protein. The sample has some 570,000 distinct CDR3 sequences; about 14% are singletons. The source material was blood. These receptors came from a woman aged 18-29 years with Graves' ophthalmopathy.

This clonotype was detected a few times. This chain connects TRBV29-1 to TRBJ2-6; 8 positions agree with TRBD1. Looked up from germline, CDR1 is SQVTM and CDR2 is ANQGSEA. V trimming: 4 bases; J trimming: 3 bases; junction bases outside the gene matches: 5. CDR3 size: 15 residues. The CDR3 region has the DNA TGCAGCGTTGTATGGACAGGGCATGGGGCCAACGTCCTGACTTTC. The encoded protein is CSVVWTGHGANVLTF.

The rearrangement links TRBV4-1 to TRBJ2-7; 9 bases are a match to TRBD2. This CDR3 has 17 residues. With 3 bases clipped from V and 0 bases from J, the junction kept 9 bases outside the gene matches. The germline gives CDR1 MGHRA, CDR2 YSYEKL. The CDR3 sequence is CASSHPKGSGGSYEQYF. DNA of the CDR3: TGCGCCAGCAGCCACCCGAAGGGTAGCGGGGGCTCCTACGAGCAGTACTTC.

CDR3 nucleotides: TGTGCCAGTAGTTTCGGATTAGTAGCCGGAGCGGGGGAGGAGACCCAGTACTTC. Encoded protein: CASSFGLVAGAGEETQYF. V is TRBV19 and J is TRBJ2-5; TRBD2 agrees at 8 bases. The CDR3 consists of 18 residues. V lost 5 bases, J lost 5 bases, and 19 bases stayed unmatched. Germline-derived CDR1 and CDR2 are LNHDA and SQIVND (reference sequence).

With regard to this clonotype: This may stem from a read error, because a much larger clone lies one nucleotide away. The J gene is TRBJ2-1, the V gene TRBV6-1; a possible D gene is TRBD1 (6 bases). This CDR3 comprises 15 residues. The V end was cut by 7 bases, the J end by 5 bases, with 18 bases between. The germline CDR1 and CDR2 sequences are MNHNS and SASEGT. CDR3 residues: CASNSSGGQNNEQFF. The CDR3 nucleotides are TGTGCCAGCAATAGCTCGGGCGGACAGAACAATGAGCAGTTCTTC.

This clonotype was found many times. The rearrangement joins TRBV11-2 to TRBJ2-2; D perhaps matches TRBD1 (5 bases). The V end was cut by 1 base, the J end by 1 base, with 16 bases between. Germline CDR1 SGHAT, CDR2 FQNNGV. This CDR3 is 18 amino acids long. CDR3 in DNA: TGTGCCAGCAGCTTAGTATTTCGGAGACAGCGGAACACCGGGGAGCTGTTTTTT. Translation gives CASSLVFRRQRNTGELFF.

The chain carries TRBV4-3 and TRBJ1-2, with a tentative D call TRBD1 (5 bases). The CDR3 spans 15 residues. Germline values: CDR1 LGHNA, CDR2 YSLEER. Trimming cost V 1 base and J 4 bases, with 13 bases left between them. The CDR3 region is CASSQAGEGRYGYTF. As DNA, the CDR3 is TGCGCCAGCAGCCAAGCGGGAGAGGGACGCTATGGCTACACCTTC.

The table lists this clonotype with a few counts. J is TRBJ2-2 and V is TRBV7-9, with a tentative D call TRBD2 (6 bases). V shed 3 bases and J shed 0 bases, with 14 bases lying between them. CDR1 and CDR2 (germline): SEHNR, FQNEAQ (reference sequence). This CDR3 contains 17 residues. The CDR3 region has the DNA TGTGCCAGCAGCTTCGGCGGACTATTAACGAACACCGGGGAGCTGTTTTTT. This sequence encodes CASSFGGLLTNTGELFF.

The chain links TRBV25-1 to TRBJ2-2; 10 bases map to TRBD2. Per the germline V gene, CDR1 is MGHDK and CDR2 is SYGVNS. The CDR3 runs to 16 residues. The V segment lost 7 bases and the J segment 4 bases; nucleotides outside the gene matches: 9. CDR3 amino acids: CASIGTSDTLTGELFF. CDR3 DNA: TGTGCCAGCATTGGGACTAGCGATACTCTCACCGGGGAGCTGTTTTTT.

The genes are TRBV7-2 and TRBJ2-5, with 10 bases matching TRBD2. Germline V gene lookup returns CDR1 SGHTA and CDR2 FQGNSA. V shed 5 bases and J 1 base; nucleotides not matched to a gene: 4. The CDR3 is 15 amino acids. CDR3 sequence (DNA): TGTGCCAGCAGCCCCTGGACTAGCGGCCAAGAGACCCAGTACTTC. This gives the protein CASSPWTSGQETQYF. The entire variable domain, with the rest obtained from reference TRBV7-2 and TRBJ2-5, is as follows: GAGVSQSPSNKVTEKGKDVELRCDPISGHTALYWYRQSLGQGLEFLIYFQGNSAPDKSGLPSDRFSAERTGGSVSTLTIQRTQQEDSAVYLCASSPWTSGQETQYFGPGTRLLVL.

This clonotype was seen many times. The CDR3 region is CSASRPGQRTGELFF. The CDR3 DNA is TGCAGTGCTAGTCGGCCGGGACAAAGAACCGGGGAGCTGTTTTTT. The rearrangement links TRBV20-1 to TRBJ2-2; D is perhaps TRBD1 (6 bases). Germline-derived CDR1 and CDR2 are DFQATT and SNEGSKA (reference sequence). This CDR3 has 15 amino acids. Trimming took 3 bases from V and 5 from J, leaving 16 bases between them.

The chain is built from TRBV29-1 and TRBJ1-4; no clear D. Germline V CDR1 and CDR2: SQVTM, ANQGSEA. V was shortened by 4 bases and J by 12 bases, with 12 bases between the two germline ends. The CDR3 totals 11 residues. This chain's CDR3 is CSVAYVNQLFF. CDR3 DNA: TGCAGCGTTGCCTACGTCAACCAACTGTTTTTT. Combining the CDR3 with reference TRBV29-1 and TRBJ1-4 gives the whole variable domain SAVISQKPSRDICQRGTSLTIQCQVDSQVTMMFWYRQQPGQSLTLIATANQGSEATYESGFVIDKFPISRPNLTFSTLTVSNMSPEDSSIYLCSVAYVNQLFFGSGTQLSVL.

In this sample, this clonotype turned up many times. The CDR3 region is CASRPTGSSNQPQHF. Here the CDR3 DNA reads TGTGCCAGCAGACCAACAGGATCTAGCAATCAGCCCCAGCATTTT. J is TRBJ1-5 and V is TRBV27; D may be TRBD1 (5 bases). Deletions cut 6 bases from V and 0 bases from J, with 12 bases between. Germline CDR1 and CDR2: MNHEY and SMNVEV (reference sequence). This CDR3 comprises 15 residues.

This clonotype occurred many times. The CDR3 region has the DNA TGCAGTGCTACCAGATTAGCGGGAGCAAGCCACGAGCAGTACTTC. It yields the protein CSATRLAGASHEQYF. The chain carries TRBV20-1 and TRBJ2-7, with TRBD2 matching 9 bases. This CDR3 has 15 amino acids. Germline CDR1 DFQATT, CDR2 SNEGSKA (reference sequence). Trimming removed 4 bases from V and 5 bases from J; junction bases left unmatched: 12.

Details on this clonotype: One junction end disagrees with the germline gene, perhaps due to a read error. This chain joins TRBV20-1 and TRBJ2-1; TRBD1 is a possible D gene (6 bases). CDR1 is DFQATT, CDR2 SNEGSKA, per germline (reference sequence). The CDR3 consists of 13 residues. CDR3 DNA sequence: TGCAGTGCTCGTAACAGGGAGTACAATAAGCAGTTCTTC. Translated: CSARNREYNKQFF.

On this clonotype: A clone one base away is much larger, so this may be a read error. V usage is TRBV2 and J usage is TRBJ1-1; D might be TRBD1 (5 bases). Germline CDR1 reads SNHLY; CDR2 reads FYNNEI. The CDR3 length is 14 residues. The CDR3 here is CASSDGFSGTDAFF. DNA for the CDR3: TGTGCCAGCAGTGATGGGTTTTCAGGGACTGACGCTTTCTTT. Combining the CDR3 with reference TRBV2 and TRBJ1-1 gives the whole variable domain EPEVTQTPSHQVTQMGQEVILRCVPISNHLYFYWYRQILGQKVEFLVSFYNNEISEKSEIFDDQFSVERPDGSNFTLKIRSTKLEDSAMYFCASSDGFSGTDAFFGQGTRLTVV.

This clonotype has a handful of counts. J is TRBJ1-2 and V is TRBV27; D is possibly TRBD1 (5 bases). Germline V CDR1 and CDR2: MNHEY, SMNVEV (reference sequence). The CDR3 has 15 residues. Between the trimmed V and J ends, which lost 5 bases and 1 base, there was a span of 14 bases. CDR3 DNA sequence: TGTGCCAGCAGTCTATGGGGCGACAGTAACTATGGCTACACCTTC. It is translated as CASSLWGDSNYGYTF.

This clonotype was recorded many times. This sequence joins TRBV30 and TRBJ1-1; D is uncertain. V was clipped by 2 bases and J by 1 base, with 8 bases between them. Germline CDR1 is GTSNPN and CDR2 is SVGIG (reference sequence). This CDR3 has 13 amino acids. The CDR3 protein is CAWSRPTNTEAFF. For the CDR3, the DNA is TGTGCCTGGAGTAGACCGACGAACACTGAAGCTTTCTTT.

This clonotype was found a few times. This could be a read error, since a much larger clone is one nucleotide away. The chain couples TRBV20-1 to TRBJ2-7, with a tentative D call TRBD2 (6 bases). This CDR3 spans 14 amino acids. V gave up 1 base and J gave up 1 base, with 11 bases separating them. CDR1 is DFQATT and CDR2 is SNEGSKA in the germline V gene (reference sequence). The CDR3 nucleotides read TGCAGTGCTAGAGGGAGGGCCGAGTCCTACGAGCAGTACTTC. As protein: CSARGRAESYEQYF.

This chain joins TRBV4-1 and TRBJ2-1; the match to TRBD2 covers 7 bases. The CDR3 totals 16 residues. The germline gives CDR1 MGHRA, CDR2 YSYEKL. Germline trimming cut 4 bases from V and 3 bases from J; bases unmatched to any gene: 9. The CDR3 is CASSPRIAGDYNEQFF. In DNA form, the CDR3 reads TGCGCCAGCAGCCCTAGAATAGCGGGTGACTACAATGAGCAGTTCTTC.

This clonotype was counted only a few times. This chain joins TRBV6-5 and TRBJ2-5, with TRBD1 identical over 8 bases. V dropped 0 bases and J dropped 3; count of bases not matched to a gene: 9. Germline values: CDR1 MNHEY, CDR2 SVGAGI. This CDR3 is 17 amino acids long. The CDR3 reads CASSYSIGGQGKETQYF. In DNA form, the CDR3 reads TGTGCCAGCAGTTACTCGATAGGTGGACAGGGAAAAGAGACCCAGTACTTC.

This clonotype turned up a few times. This could be a read error, since a much larger clone is one nucleotide away. This rearrangement joins TRBV27 to TRBJ2-7; D possibly matches TRBD1 or TRBD2 (5 bases each). The CDR3 consists of 14 residues. V was cut by 4 bases and J by 4 bases, with 14 bases left in between. CDR1 MNHEY and CDR2 SMNVEV come from the germline V gene (reference sequence). Here the CDR3 reads CASSSGTVSYEQYF. DNA for the CDR3: TGTGCCAGCAGTTCCGGGACGGTATCATACGAGCAGTACTTC.

At least ten counts were recorded for this clonotype. The genes are TRBV7-2 and TRBJ2-1; D gene unclear. Deletions cut 8 bases from V and 0 bases from J, with 8 bases between. This CDR3 comprises 13 residues. Per the germline V gene, CDR1 is SGHTA and CDR2 is FQGNSA. CDR3 nucleotide sequence: TGTGCCAGCCTATTCAGCTCCTACAATGAGCAGTTCTTC. This sequence encodes CASLFSSYNEQFF. Using reference TRBV7-2 and TRBJ2-1 for the parts outside the CDR3, the full variable domain is GAGVSQSPSNKVTEKGKDVELRCDPISGHTALYWYRQSLGQGLEFLIYFQGNSAPDKSGLPSDRFSAERTGGSVSTLTIQRTQQEDSAVYLCASLFSSYNEQFFGPGTRLTVL.

The chain has TRBV9 and TRBJ2-3; TRBD1 aligns across 10 bases. CDR3 length equals 15 residues. In germline, CDR1 is SGDLS, CDR2 YYNGEE. Trimming took 3 bases from V and 5 from J; bases not matched to a gene: 6. The CDR3: CASSDGTGAKDTQYF. Written as DNA, the CDR3 is TGTGCCAGCAGCGATGGGACAGGGGCGAAAGATACGCAGTATTTT.